The 24 T cell receptor beta chains presented below share a single source sample, sequenced in a study of shared clonotypes between healthy human individuals. The protocol was immunoSEQ multiplex PCR, while the TCRdb copy is restricted to in-frame clones and leaves out a portion. In the table there are about 490,000 clones, roughly 80% of which are singletons. Sequenced: PBMCs. These receptors were taken from a middle-aged woman in good health. Some clones in this sample may be carry-over from other donors' samples.

V and J are TRBV28 and TRBJ2-7; the D gene is possibly TRBD1 (6 bases). Germline V gives CDR1 MDHEN, CDR2 SYDVKM. The CDR3 has 15 amino acids. Trimming cost V 3 bases and J 3 bases, with 15 bases left between them. The CDR3 region is CASSLSAGAHYEQYF. CDR3 DNA: TGTGCCAGCAGTTTGTCTGCAGGGGCCCACTACGAGCAGTACTTC.

The chain combines TRBV30 with TRBJ2-7, with 9 bases identical to TRBD1. The CDR3 covers 12 residues. The germline CDR1 and CDR2 sequences are GTSNPN and SVGIG (reference sequence). Unmatched junction bases numbered 4, after V lost 8 bases and J lost 2 bases. CDR3 sequence reads: CASRDRAYEQYF. In DNA form, the CDR3 reads TGTGCCAGCCGGGACAGGGCCTACGAGCAGTACTTC.

The rearrangement joins TRBV28 to TRBJ2-2; D uncertain. The ends were cut back, 3 bases at V and 0 bases at J, with 8 bases in the middle. Germline CDR1 MDHEN, CDR2 SYDVKM. The CDR3 extends over 15 amino acids. Here the CDR3 reads CASSLARANTGELFF. The CDR3 nucleotides are TGTGCCAGCAGTTTGGCCAGAGCGAACACCGGGGAGCTGTTTTTT.

Note on this clone: One base away lies a much larger clone, so this may be a sequencing read error. This sample includes further DNA sequences coding for the same CDR3. The rearrangement joins TRBV19 to TRBJ1-1; maybe TRBD1 (6 bases). This CDR3 comprises 13 residues. The germline CDR1 and CDR2 sequences are LNHDA and SQIVND (reference sequence). V shed 5 bases and J shed 6 bases, with 13 bases lying between them. This CDR3 reads CASSPLQGAEAFF. The CDR3 region has the DNA TGTGCCAGTAGTCCGCTACAGGGAGCTGAAGCTTTCTTT. The whole variable domain, remainder taken from reference TRBV19 and TRBJ1-1, is DGGITQSPKYLFRKEGQNVTLSCEQNLNHDAMYWYRQDPGQGLRLIYYSQIVNDFQKGDIAEGYSVSREKKESFPLTVTSAQKNPTAFYLCASSPLQGAEAFFGQGTRLTVV.

This rearrangement joins TRBV28 to TRBJ1-1, with unresolved D. V dropped 6 bases and J dropped 1 base, with 15 bases sitting between them. CDR1 is MDHEN and CDR2 is SYDVKM in the germline V gene. The CDR3 runs to 15 residues. The CDR3 sequence: CASSRRWAGNTEAFF. The CDR3 DNA is TGTGCCAGCAGCCGCCGGTGGGCGGGGAACACTGAAGCTTTCTTT.

The chain recombines TRBV5-6 with TRBJ2-7, with unresolved D. CDR1 SGHDT and CDR2 YYEEEE come from the germline V gene. The CDR3 loop spans 13 amino acids. Trimming removed 0 bases at V and 7 bases at J, with 11 bases between. The DNA for the CDR3 is TGTGCCAGCAGCTTGGGCAACCCCCAAGAGCAGTACTTC. It yields the protein CASSLGNPQEQYF.

Concerning this clone itself: This likely came from a read error, as a far larger clone is one base away. At the DNA level, this CDR3 is encoded by other sequences in the same sample as well. CDR3 protein: CASSFRLDSYNEQFF. The CDR3 nucleotides read TGCGCCAGCAGCTTTAGACTAGATAGCTACAATGAGCAGTTCTTC. This chain connects TRBV5-1 to TRBJ2-1, with a tentative D call TRBD2 (6 bases). Germline V gives CDR1 SGHRS, CDR2 YFSETQ. Deletions cut 2 bases from V and 3 bases from J, with 12 bases between. The CDR3 extends over 15 amino acids.

This clone was recorded at least ten times. This rearrangement joins TRBV7-8 to TRBJ2-3, with 10 bases fitting TRBD2. Trimming at V came to 2 bases and at J to 3 bases, leaving 17 bases not matched to a gene. The V gene's germline CDR1 is SGHVS and CDR2 FQNEAQ. The CDR3 spans 20 residues. CDR3 nucleotides: TGTGCCAGCAGCTTAAAGCCCTGGGCTAGCGGGAGAATTAGGACAGATACGCAGTATTTT. Its protein is CASSLKPWASGRIRTDTQYF.

The count of this clone is one. The rearrangement links TRBV6-1 to TRBJ2-5; 9 bases fit TRBD2. This CDR3 has 17 residues. CDR1 and CDR2 from the germline V gene are MNHNS and SASEGT. Germline trimming cut 3 bases from V and 5 bases from J; bases unmatched to any gene: 13. The CDR3 DNA reads TGTGCCAGCAGTGAGAAACTAGCGGGCTCCGGGGTGGAGACCCAGTACTTC. This translates into CASSEKLAGSGVETQYF.

This chain links TRBV11-1 with TRBJ1-1; D is uncertain. The CDR3 spans 13 residues. The V gene's germline CDR1 is SGHAT and CDR2 FQDESV (reference sequence). Between the trimmed V and J ends, which lost 2 bases and 4 bases, there was a span of 8 bases. In DNA, the CDR3 is TGTGCCAGCAGCTTAAGGAAGGGCACTGAAGCTTTCTTT. It codes for CASSLRKGTEAFF.

Note on this clone: A much larger clone sits a single nucleotide away, making a read error possible. Here the CDR3 reads CARRDPWWPFTYEQYF. The DNA for the CDR3 is TGTGCCCGGAGGGACCCTTGGTGGCCTTTTACCTACGAGCAGTACTTC. The chain combines TRBV30 with TRBJ2-7, with a possible D match to TRBD2 (6 bases). CDR3 length: 16 residues. The germline V gene has CDR1 GTSNPN and CDR2 SVGIG (reference sequence).

The chain recombines TRBV2 with TRBJ1-1; tentative D call: TRBD1 (5 bases). This CDR3 region has 13 residues. The germline V and J ends were trimmed by 11 bases and 1 base, with 14 bases remaining between them. Germline assignment: CDR1 SNHLY and CDR2 FYNNEI. The CDR3 here is CAGGDLSNTEAFF. Here the CDR3 DNA reads TGTGCCGGGGGGGACCTTTCGAACACTGAAGCTTTCTTT. Full variable domain (remainder filled in from reference TRBV2 and TRBJ1-1): EPEVTQTPSHQVTQMGQEVILRCVPISNHLYFYWYRQILGQKVEFLVSFYNNEISEKSEIFDDQFSVERPDGSNFTLKIRSTKLEDSAMYFCAGGDLSNTEAFFGQGTRLTVV.

This rearrangement joins TRBV7-6 to TRBJ1-5, with 7 bases matching TRBD1. Germline CDR1 SGHVS, CDR2 FNYEAQ. Unmatched junction bases numbered 7, after V lost 2 bases and J lost 0 bases. The CDR3 has 17 residues. CDR3 protein: CASSLSGQPNSNQPQHF. The DNA of the CDR3 is TGTGCCAGCAGCTTATCGGGACAGCCAAATAGCAATCAGCCCCAGCATTTT. The whole variable domain, remainder taken from reference TRBV7-6 and TRBJ1-5, is GAGVSQSPRYKVTKRGQDVALRCDPISGHVSLYWYRQALGQGPEFLTYFNYEAQQDKSGLPNDRFSAERPEGSISTLTIQRTEQRDSAMYRCASSLSGQPNSNQPQHFGDGTRLSIL.

The table lists this clone with a count of one. A read error likely explains this, since a far larger clone differs by one base. The chain couples TRBV10-3 to TRBJ2-3, with 14 bases identical to TRBD2. The J segment lost 3 bases and the V segment lost 8 bases, leaving 1 base of the junction unmatched. CDR1 is ENHRY, CDR2 SYGVKD, per germline. This CDR3 is 14 amino acids long. The CDR3 DNA is TGTGCCATCGGGACTAGCGGGAGAACAGATACGCAGTATTTT. It translates to CAIGTSGRTDTQYF.

The CDR3 here is CASSPGLAGDEQFF. The CDR3 nucleotides read TGCGCCAGCAGCCCCGGACTAGCGGGCGATGAGCAGTTCTTC. This rearrangement joins TRBV4-3 to TRBJ2-1; TRBD2 matches at 11 bases. Trimming took 4 bases from V and 8 from J; bases not matched to a gene: 4. Germline assignment: CDR1 LGHNA and CDR2 YSLEER. The CDR3 runs 14 residues.

Written as DNA, the CDR3 is TGTGCCAGCAGCCAAGAGCGCTATGGCTACACCTTC. Translation gives CASSQERYGYTF. The chain has TRBV4-2 and TRBJ1-2; D is unresolved. The CDR3 sequence is 12 residues long. V lost 0 bases and J lost 4, with 3 bases in between. Germline CDR1 and CDR2: LGHNA and YNFKEQ.

On this clone: A far bigger clonotype differs at one base, so this is likely a read error. Other DNA sequences in the same sample also yield this CDR3. This chain links TRBV29-1 with TRBJ2-5; TRBD1 aligns across 11 bases. There are 14 residues in the CDR3. Germline CDR1 reads SQVTM; CDR2 reads ANQGSEA. This CDR3 is CSVRRTGGFETQYF. For the CDR3, the DNA is TGCAGCGTAAGACGGACAGGGGGCTTCGAGACACAGTACTTC.

This clone was detected only a few times. The chain links TRBV27 to TRBJ2-5, with D possibly matching TRBD1 (6 bases). CDR3 size: 13 residues. V lost 6 bases and J lost 1, with 9 bases in between. Germline V gives CDR1 MNHEY, CDR2 SMNVEV (reference sequence). The CDR3: CASRDRSQETQYF. The CDR3 DNA reads TGTGCCAGCAGAGACAGGAGCCAAGAGACCCAGTACTTC.

This sequence joins TRBV5-6 and TRBJ2-2, with a possible D match to TRBD1 (6 bases). The CDR3 consists of 14 residues. From germline, CDR1 is SGHDT and CDR2 YYEEEE. V was trimmed by 4 bases and J by 3 bases, leaving 10 bases between them. CDR3 protein: CASSRQGYTGELFF. CDR3 coding DNA: TGTGCCAGCAGCCGGCAGGGGTACACCGGGGAGCTGTTTTTT.

This rearrangement joins TRBV6-1 to TRBJ1-1, with TRBD1 matching 8 bases. Germline lookup yields CDR1 MNHNS and CDR2 SASEGT. Germline trimming cut 4 bases from V and 1 base from J; bases unmatched to any gene: 2. The CDR3 is 14 amino acids. CDR3 sequence (DNA): TGTGCCAGCAGTGTAGACAGGGGGAACACTGAAGCTTTCTTT. Amino acid sequence: CASSVDRGNTEAFF.

This clone was recorded a few times. This same CDR3 is encoded by further DNA sequences in the sample. The J gene is TRBJ1-5, the V gene TRBV6-1, with D hard to call. V shed 0 bases and J shed 0 bases, with 6 bases lying between them. Germline-derived CDR1 and CDR2 are MNHNS and SASEGT. This CDR3 region has 15 residues. CDR3 bases: TGTGCCAGCAGTGAAGCGGGTCATAGCAATCAGCCCCAGCATTTT. Translating it yields CASSEAGHSNQPQHF.

This clone has ten or more counts. The chain combines TRBV5-5 with TRBJ1-1, with a weak D call TRBD1 (6 bases). Germline CDR1 SGHKS, CDR2 YYEKEE (reference sequence). This CDR3 spans 14 amino acids. Trimming pared 6 bases from V and 5 bases from J, leaving 17 bases between. CDR3 in DNA: TGTGCCAGCATCCCGGAGCCAGGGGCGACTGAAGCTTTCTTT. It translates to CASIPEPGATEAFF.

The chain uses TRBV5-4 and TRBJ2-2, with 10 bases that match TRBD2. Germline trimming cut 6 bases from V and 3 bases from J; bases unmatched to any gene: 5. The CDR3 extends over 15 amino acids. In germline, CDR1 is SGHNT, CDR2 YYREEE (reference sequence). The CDR3 region is CASNPGTSDTGELFF. CDR3 sequence (DNA): TGTGCCAGCAACCCCGGGACTAGCGACACCGGGGAGCTGTTTTTT.

V gene TRBV5-4 combines with J gene TRBJ2-7, with 7 bases aligning to TRBD1. This CDR3 has 14 residues. V trimming: 4 bases; J trimming: 2 bases; junction bases outside the gene matches: 6. CDR1 and CDR2 (germline): SGHNT, YYREEE (reference sequence). In DNA, the CDR3 is TGTGCCAGCAGCGAGGGGACAGCGGCCTACGAGCAGTACTTC. Its protein product is CASSEGTAAYEQYF.